The source of this TCR beta chain is a study of blood T cell repertoires in COVID-19. In the study overall: Collection of acute and convalescent COVID-19 samples took place in the United States, Italy and Spain. Nucleic acid was either cDNA or gDNA, and it came from T cells, B-cell-depleted T cells, or PBMCs.

This clone was counted only a few times. Germline V gene sequence: CDR1 LNHNV, CDR2 YYDKDF (reference sequence). This CDR3 is built from 13 residues. The J segment lost 9 bases and the V segment lost 5 bases, leaving 4 bases of the junction unmatched. In the authors' methods: Estimated nucleated cell counts came from reference gene primer amplification. Some clones are missing from TCRdb's copy, which holds only in-frame ones; the method was immunoSEQ multiplex PCR. V and J calls and clone size come straight from that table; D and trimming were deduced from the DNA. The profile shows 250,000 or so clones, around 90% of them singletons. Within 2 weeks of study entry, exposed participants had contacted a PCR-confirmed or clinician-diagnosed COVID-19 case.

The J gene is TRBJ2-1, the V gene TRBV15; 10 nucleotides align to TRBD1. The TCR was taken from a woman aged 25 to 39 who had been exposed to COVID-19. Sequencing used PBMCs or T cells enriched from blood (not recorded which). The CDR3 nucleotides are TGTGCCACCAGCGGACAGGGGGAAGGTGAGCAGTTCTTC. Its translation: CATSGQGEGEQFF.